The 10 T cell receptor beta chains presented below share a single source sample, sequenced in a study of T cells in Graves' hyperthyroidism and ophthalmopathy. TCR beta CDR3 regions were amplified from RNA. HTBI primers were used for first-round RT-PCR of the TCR CDR3. TCRdb recomputed calls from the multiplex PCR reads with MiXCR, one row per CDR3 protein. The repertoire holds 500,000 or so distinct CDR3 sequences, more than 15% seen once, with 15% to 20% in the top ten. Sequencing was carried out using blood. These receptors were taken from a woman under 30 with Graves' ophthalmopathy.

This clonotype has a count of ten or more. This rearrangement joins TRBV6-1 to TRBJ1-1; D is ambiguous. The CDR3 totals 13 residues. The V end was cut by 5 bases, the J end by 3 bases, with 10 bases between. Germline V CDR1 and CDR2: MNHNS, SASEGT. CDR3 nucleotide sequence: TGTGCCAGCAGTTTTGGACTGTACACTGAAGCTTTCTTT. This encodes CASSFGLYTEAFF.

A few counts support this clonotype. The chain joins TRBV5-1 to TRBJ2-6, with TRBD1 matching over 9 bases. The CDR3 covers 15 residues. The ends lost 0 bases at V and 12 bases at J; junction bases unmatched: 7. Germline V gene data show CDR1 as SGHRS and CDR2 as YFSETQ. CDR3 residues: CASSLEGQGRTVLTF. The CDR3 bases are TGCGCCAGCAGCTTGGAGGGACAGGGCAGAACCGTCCTGACTTTC.

This clonotype was seen at least ten times. The rearrangement joins TRBV6-1 to TRBJ1-2; the D is unclear. This CDR3 region has 12 residues. CDR1 and CDR2 from the germline V gene are MNHNS and SASEGT. Trimming left V 8 bases short and J 3 bases short, with 10 bases between. The CDR3 region is CASRRQDYGYTF. In nucleotides, the CDR3 is TGTGCCAGCCGGCGACAAGACTATGGCTACACCTTC.

A few counts support this clonotype. The V and J genes are TRBV5-6 and TRBJ1-1; D not resolved. The germline V and J ends were trimmed by 0 bases and 6 bases, with 18 bases remaining between them. The CDR3 sequence is 16 residues long. Germline V gene sequence: CDR1 SGHDT, CDR2 YYEEEE. Here the CDR3 DNA reads TGTGCCAGCAGCTTGGGTTACAATTTGCGGGCGCCTGAAGCTTTCTTT. Translation gives CASSLGYNLRAPEAFF.

V gene TRBV12-3 or TRBV12-4 combines with J gene TRBJ2-7; 8 nucleotides line up with TRBD2. V lost 2 bases to trimming and J lost 4 bases; unmatched junction nucleotides: 16. This CDR3 region has 18 residues. The chain's CDR3 is CASSLRDAPGGLKYEQYF. The CDR3 DNA sequence: TGTGCCAGCAGTTTAAGAGACGCACCGGGGGGGCTGAAATACGAGCAGTACTTC.

This clonotype was seen at least ten times. The chain couples TRBV10-3 to TRBJ1-2; weak D call: TRBD1 (6 bases). The CDR3 contains 14 residues. Between the trimmed V and J ends, which lost 2 bases and 8 bases, there was a span of 15 bases. Germline lookup yields CDR1 ENHRY and CDR2 SYGVKD. The CDR3 protein is CAISEAEGGTGYTF. In nucleotides, the CDR3 is TGTGCCATCAGTGAGGCCGAGGGGGGCACGGGCTACACCTTC.

In this sample, this clonotype turned up many times. V is TRBV6-2 or TRBV6-3 and J is TRBJ2-4; D gene uncertain. Trimming pared 2 bases from V and 3 bases from J, leaving 8 bases between. Germline loops: CDR1 MNHEY, CDR2 SVGEGT. The CDR3 length is 14 residues. CDR3 sequence: CASSYNRLKNIQYF. The DNA for the CDR3 is TGTGCCAGCAGTTACAATCGTCTCAAAAACATTCAGTACTTC.

This clonotype was picked up many times. This chain uses TRBV30 with TRBJ1-1; no clear D. V lost 1 base to trimming and J lost 4 bases, with 13 bases between them. CDR3 length: 14 amino acids. Germline V gene sequence: CDR1 GTSNPN, CDR2 SVGIG (reference sequence). The CDR3 protein is CAWSATSSSTEAFF. The DNA for the CDR3 is TGTGCCTGGAGTGCCACTTCTAGTAGCACTGAAGCTTTCTTT.

This clonotype was seen ten or more times. This sequence joins TRBV5-1 and TRBJ1-1; D is unclear. The V end lost 0 bases, the J end lost 4 bases, and 10 bases lay between the germline ends. The length of the CDR3 is 14 residues. CDR1 SGHRS and CDR2 YFSETQ come from the germline V gene. The CDR3 coding sequence is TGCGCCAGCAGCTTGGCCGCGGACGTCACTGAAGCTTTCTTT. This encodes CASSLAADVTEAFF.

This clonotype has ten or more counts. The chain links TRBV3-2 to TRBJ2-1; the table's D call, TRBD2, has no DNA check behind it. TRBV3-2 is a known pseudogene. The CDR3 loop spans 16 amino acids. This CDR3 reads CASSLTRSGHYNEQFF. In nucleotides, the CDR3 is TGTGCCAGCAGCTTAACTCGTAGCGGACACTACAATGAGCAGTTCTTC.